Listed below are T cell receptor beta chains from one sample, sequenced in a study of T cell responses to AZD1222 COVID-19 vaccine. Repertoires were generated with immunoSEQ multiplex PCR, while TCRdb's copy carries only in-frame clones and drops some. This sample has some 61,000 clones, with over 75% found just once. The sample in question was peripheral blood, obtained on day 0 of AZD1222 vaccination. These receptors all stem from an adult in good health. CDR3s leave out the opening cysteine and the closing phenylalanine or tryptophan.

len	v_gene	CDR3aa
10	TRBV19	ASSIRNYGYT
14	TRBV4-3	ASSQETGLEGDEQF
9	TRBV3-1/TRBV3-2	ASGGRDGYT
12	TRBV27	ASSKDRGPNEQF
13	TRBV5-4	ASSLQGRTNTEAF
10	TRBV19	ASSSFGGPQH
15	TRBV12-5	ASVSLGVEGSRETQY
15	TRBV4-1	ASSQDLGHDGTDTQY
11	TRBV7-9	ASSQGGGSEAF
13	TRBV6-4	ASSDVGQLFTEAF
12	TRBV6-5	ASSRAGPNNEQF
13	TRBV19	ASSSSDRDTYEQY
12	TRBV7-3	ASSLTGTNTEAF
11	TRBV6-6	ASTGQADYEQY
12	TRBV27	ASKSPESNQPQH
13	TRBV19	ASSIGGTGNEKLF
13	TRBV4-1	ASSQDQGLGNEQF
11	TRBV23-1	GKRGGPDDTQY
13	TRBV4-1	ASSRNPLPTYEQY
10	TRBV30	AWNPVKSPLH
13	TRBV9	ASSVEWGDGYEQF
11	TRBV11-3	ASSRFWNTEAF
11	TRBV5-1	ASSPRGVYEQY
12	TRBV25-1	ASSESDVGTEAF
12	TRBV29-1	SVPGPGNSYEQY
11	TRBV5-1	ASSLTGATEAF
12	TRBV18	ASSPATGGSPLH
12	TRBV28	ASSGLGGDSPLH
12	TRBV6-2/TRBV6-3	ASSPGTENEKLF
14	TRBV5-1	ASSLAEVSLFYGYT
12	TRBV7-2	ASSLAAQGEKLF
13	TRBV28	ASSRSGHERHEQY
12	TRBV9	ASSVSQGGETQY
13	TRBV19	ASSNGQGPYNEQF
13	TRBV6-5	ASRPDFRGNQPQH
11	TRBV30	AWTLRGIRGYT
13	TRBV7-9	ASSVDNRVPYEQY
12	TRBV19	ASSIRQGSGELF
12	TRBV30	AWGPDSSGNTIY
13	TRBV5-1	ASSLWPSVNTEAF
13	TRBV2	ASSQGITSTDTQY
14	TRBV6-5	ASSYSIRASSYGYT